The sequence of this TCR beta chain was determined in a study of spatial heterogeneity in lung cancer. Study details: The count of detected beta-chain sequences consistently exceeded that of alpha-chain sequences. Raw-read counts averaged over ten per unique TCR and UMI combination.

Time point given: sample taken at primary tumor resection. Sequencing was performed on whole RNA extracted from tumor and nontumor lung tissue, or from frozen PBMC, and the material was left unsorted. Samples were donated by 72 untreated early-stage non-small cell lung cancer patients. CDR1 is SGHTA, CDR2 FQGNSA, per germline. Trimming left V 2 bases short and J 6 bases short, with 8 bases between. The CDR3 has 13 residues. Individual TCR cDNA molecules each bore their own unique molecular identifier. TCRdb reprocessed the 5' RACE reads via MiXCR and lists one record per CDR3 protein. Of 75,000 to 85,000 distinct CDR3 sequences in the sample, roughly a fifth were seen once.

The J gene is TRBJ2-1, the V gene TRBV7-2; no clear D. This material consisted of PBMCs, taken at surgery. This TCR came from a male donor with early-stage non-small cell lung cancer. CDR3 amino acids: CASSLWPPNEQFF. The CDR3 nucleotides read TGTGCCAGCAGCTTATGGCCCCCCAATGAGCAGTTCTTC. The variable domain in full, completed from reference TRBV7-2 and TRBJ2-1, reads GAGVSQSPSNKVTEKGKDVELRCDPISGHTALYWYRQSLGQGLEFLIYFQGNSAPDKSGLPSDRFSAERTGGSVSTLTIQRTQQEDSAVYLCASSLWPPNEQFFGPGTRLTVL.